These T cell receptor beta chains were read from a single sample in a study of blood T cell repertoires in COVID-19. Assay: immunoSEQ multiplex PCR; the TCRdb copy retains only in-frame clones and omits some. The data show some 320,000 clones, roughly 88% seen once. Sequencing was carried out using peripheral blood. Every receptor here comes from a woman aged 30 to 39 who had recovered from COVID-19. CDR3s include the opening cysteine and the closing phenylalanine or tryptophan. D genes are given only for firm matches. Not every row has a clone size; where given, it reads once, few, many or a size class.

TRBJ2-1 TRBV2 once TRBD2 TGTGCCAGCAGTCGGCCGGGACTAGCAAACAATGAGCAGTTCTTC CASSRPGLANNEQFF
TRBJ2-3 TRBV30 . . TGTGCCTGGAGGCTCGGGGGAACAGATACGCAGTATTTT CAWRLGGTDTQYF
TRBJ2-4 TRBV11-3 . TRBD2 TGTGCCAGCAGCCCGGGAGGGGGGAAGGACAAAAACATTCAGTACTTC CASSPGGGKDKNIQYF
TRBJ1-6 TRBV27 . . TGTGCCAGCAGTTTATCAGCTAGTTTCACCTCACCCCTCCACTTT CASSLSASFTSPLHF
TRBJ1-2 TRBV7-2 once . TGTGCCAGCAGCTTAGCAGGTCGGGATGGCTACACCTTC CASSLAGRDGYTF
TRBJ2-7 TRBV7-2 once TRBD2 TGTGCCAGCAGCTATCTAGCGGGGGCCTACGAGCAGTACTTC CASSYLAGAYEQYF
TRBJ1-5 TRBV5-6 few . TGTGCCAGCAGCAGGGGGTGGCAAAATCAGCCCCAGCATTTT CASSRGWQNQPQHF
TRBJ1-1 TRBV30 . . TGTGCCTGGACCACAGGGCTTGGAACACTGAGGGCTTTCTTT CAWTTGLGTLRAFF
TRBJ2-1 TRBV27 . TRBD2 TGTGCCAGCAGTTCCGGGGGGGAGTACAATGGGCAGTTCTTC CASSSGGEYNGQFF
TRBJ1-5 TRBV28 . . TGTGCCAGCAGTTTGTTACAATATAGCAATCAGCCCCAGCATTTT CASSLLQYSNQPQHF
TRBJ1-2 TRBV5-1 . . TGCGCCAGCAGAACGGGGGGGACAAGGGACTATGGCTACACCTTC CASRTGGTRDYGYTF
TRBJ1-6 TRBV27 . . TGTGCCAGCAGTCCTTATAATTCACCCCTCCACTTT CASSPYNSPLHF
TRBJ1-5 TRBV27 . . TGTGCCAGCAGTCGTGACAGATATCAGCCCCAGCATTTT CASSRDRYQPQHF
TRBJ1-2 TRBV5-6 once TRBD1 TGTGCCAGCAGAACAGGGGAGCGCACTTATGGCTACACCTTC CASRTGERTYGYTF
TRBJ1-1 TRBV6-5 . . TGTGCCAGCACCCGAACGGGGGGGACTGAAGCTTTCTTT CASTRTGGTEAFF
TRBJ2-3 TRBV2 . TRBD2 TGTGCCAGCAGGCCCCCGGGTAGCGGGGGGCCACCTTCTAGCACAGATACGCAGTATTTT CASRPPGSGGPPSSTDTQYF
TRBJ2-7 TRBV30 . . TGTGCCTGGAGCAGGGTGTCCTACGAGCAGTACTTC CAWSRVSYEQYF
TRBJ1-2 TRBV6-5 . . TGTGCCAGCCAAACACAGGCCCCGAGTGGTGGCTACACCTTC CASQTQAPSGGYTF
TRBJ1-5 TRBV7-2 . TRBD1 TGTGCCAGCAGCCTTTTGGTCGGGACAGGGGGCAATCAGCCCCAGCATTTT CASSLLVGTGGNQPQHF
TRBJ1-1 TRBV4-3 . . TGCGCCAGCAGCCAAGTCGGGGGAAACACTGAAGCTTTCTTT CASSQVGGNTEAFF
TRBJ2-3 TRBV9 . TRBD2 TGTGCCAGCAGCGTTTTCGGCGGGGGGGCCGGAGATACGCAGTATTTT CASSVFGGGAGDTQYF
TRBJ2-3 TRBV6-5 . TRBD1 TGTGCCAGCTTAGACAGGGTGAACACAGATACGCAGTATTTT CASLDRVNTDTQYF
TRBJ1-5 TRBV28 . . TGTGCCAGCAGTTTGGCCTGGGGGGATAGCAATCAGCCCCAGCATTTT CASSLAWGDSNQPQHF
TRBJ2-7 TRBV4-1 . . TGCGCCAGCAGCCAAGCCGGGACAGCGGGCTACGAGCAGTACTTC CASSQAGTAGYEQYF
TRBJ2-7 TRBV11-1 . TRBD1 TGTGCCAGCAGGGGGACAGGGTACTACGAGCAGTACTTC CASRGTGYYEQYF
TRBJ2-6 TRBV5-1 . . TGCGCCAGCAGCTTGGGCTTTCTATCTGGGGCCAACGTCCTGACTTTC CASSLGFLSGANVLTF
TRBJ2-3 TRBV18 . TRBD1 TGTGCCAGCTCATCCCTGACAGGGAGCACAGATACGCAGTATTTT CASSSLTGSTDTQYF
TRBJ2-5 TRBV28 . . TGTGCCAGCATGGCTTTGAGGGCTGGAGGAGAGACCCAGTACTTC CASMALRAGGETQYF
TRBJ2-5 TRBV28 . TRBD1 TGTGCCAGCAGTTTATCGGGACAGGGGTACGGGACCCAGTACTTC CASSLSGQGYGTQYF
TRBJ2-1 TRBV7-3 . . TGTGCCAGCAGCTTTGATATGCGTGATGAGCAGTTCTTC CASSFDMRDEQFF
TRBJ2-3 TRBV20-1 . . TGCAGTGTCTCGACAGATACGCAGTATTTT CSVSTDTQYF
TRBJ2-7 TRBV7-2 . TRBD2 TGTGCCAGCAGCTCCCCGGGAGGGCCGCAGTACTTC CASSSPGGPQYF
TRBJ2-7 TRBV3-1/TRBV3-2 . TRBD2 TGTGCCAGCAGCCACGGACTAGCGGGGGACTCCTACGAGCAGTACTTC CASSHGLAGDSYEQYF
TRBJ2-5 TRBV15 . . TGTGCCACCAGCAGAGCGGCAGGCCAAGAGACCCAGTACTTC CATSRAAGQETQYF
TRBJ2-5 TRBV30 . TRBD2 TGTGCCTGGAGTCGGGGACTAGCGGGGGGGAAAGAGACCCAGTACTTC CAWSRGLAGGKETQYF
TRBJ1-2 TRBV2 . . TGTGCCAGCAGACCACCCGGGATCTATGGCTACACCTTC CASRPPGIYGYTF
TRBJ2-1 TRBV5-1 . . TGCGCCAGCAGCTTGGAGGCGGCGGGGAGCCTATACAATGAGCAGTTCTTC CASSLEAAGSLYNEQFF
TRBJ2-3 TRBV7-8 . TRBD2 TGTGCCAGCAGAAAAGGGTCAGCGGGGGGGCCAGATACGCAGTATTTT CASRKGSAGGPDTQYF
TRBJ2-3 TRBV3-1/TRBV3-2 . . TGTGCCAGCAGCCAAGTTGTAGGGGCGGGCACAGATACGCAGTATTTT CASSQVVGAGTDTQYF
TRBJ1-5 TRBV19 . TRBD1 TGTGCCAGTACCCCGGGGACAGGGACCTTGGGTACGAAGTATCAGCCCCAGCATTTT CASTPGTGTLGTKYQPQHF
TRBJ1-5 TRBV6-5 . . TGTGCCAGCAGCACCTCGGCGATGCGGCAGCCCCAGCATTTT CASSTSAMRQPQHF
TRBJ1-1 TRBV5-1 . . TGCGCCAGCAGCTTGGAAGCGCACATGAACACTGAAGCTTTCTTT CASSLEAHMNTEAFF
TRBJ1-1 TRBV6-5 . TRBD1 TGTGCCAGCACCCCGGGACAGGGGAACACTGAAGCTTTCTTT CASTPGQGNTEAFF
TRBJ1-1 TRBV28 once TRBD1 TGTGCCAGCATCCAACAGGGGCGAGAGGTGGCTTTCTTT CASIQQGREVAFF
TRBJ1-5 TRBV30 . TRBD1 TGTGCCTCGGGCAGGGGGTGGCAGCCCCAGCATTTT CASGRGWQPQHF
TRBJ2-3 TRBV3-1/TRBV3-2 . TRBD2 TGTGCCAGCAGCCTCCTCGGACTAGCGGATAGCACAGATACGCAGTATTTT CASSLLGLADSTDTQYF
TRBJ1-6 TRBV3-1/TRBV3-2 . . TGTGCCAGCAGCCAAGAGCGGGGTTCTTCACCCCTCCACTTT CASSQERGSSPLHF
TRBJ1-5 TRBV7-2 . TRBD1 TGTGCCAGCAGCTCATCGACAGGGGGCGTTGGTCAGCCCCAGCATTTT CASSSSTGGVGQPQHF
TRBJ2-3 TRBV7-3 . TRBD1 TGTGCCAGCAGCTTAAGACCGGGACAGTCCACAGATACGCAGTATTTT CASSLRPGQSTDTQYF
TRBJ2-3 TRBV5-1 . TRBD2 TGCGCCAGCAGCCCCGGGACTAGCTTTCCAGATACGCAGTATTTT CASSPGTSFPDTQYF
TRBJ2-3 TRBV11-2 . TRBD2 TGTGCCAGCAGCTGGGCGGCGGGACTAGCGGGGGGAGGGGTTACGCAGTATTTT CASSWAAGLAGGGVTQYF
TRBJ1-1 TRBV23-1 . . TGCGCCAGCAGTCAGCCCGACACCTCCCTAGAGGGTCACACTGAAGCTTTCTTT CASSQPDTSLEGHTEAFF
TRBJ2-3 TRBV5-1 . TRBD1 TGCGCCAGCAGCGCCGGGACAGGGGGAACAGATACGCAGTATTTT CASSAGTGGTDTQYF
TRBJ2-2 TRBV18 . . TGTGCCAGCTCTCTCGAGACCGGGGAGCTGTTTTTT CASSLETGELFF
TRBJ2-5 TRBV30 once . TGTGCCTGGAGTGTATTAAGGCCGGGACACCTCCAGTACTTC CAWSVLRPGHLQYF
TRBJ2-5 TRBV5-1 . . TGCGCCAGCAGCTTGGTTTACAGGTCCTCAAAAGAGACCCAGTACTTC CASSLVYRSSKETQYF
TRBJ2-2 TRBV3-1/TRBV3-2 . . TGTGCCAGCAGCCAAGATTGTGGCCGTAACAGTGGCGGGGAGCTGTTTTTT CASSQDCGRNSGGELFF